The clone carrying this T cell receptor (beta chain) occurred once. Its antigen is still unknown. Trimming took 3 bases from V and 1 from J, leaving 12 bases between them. The CDR3 loop spans 15 amino acids. Germline V gene data show CDR1 as LGHDT and CDR2 as YNNKEL (reference sequence). TCRdb passed the 5' RACE reads through MiXCR, listing each CDR3 protein once. The table includes about 370,000 distinct CDR3 sequences, approximately 10% detected once. This entry is derived from a study of T cells after yellow fever vaccination. Points from the study as a whole: Reappearance after the booster was seen for most primary-vaccination clones, at 95% to 97% CD4 and about 90% CD8.

The receptor comes from a man between 18 and 35 years old who received the YFV17D yellow fever vaccine. The input for sequencing was PBMCs, taken on the day of the first yellow fever vaccination. The rearrangement uses TRBV3-1 and TRBJ1-1, with a possible D match to TRBD1 (5 bases). CDR3 amino acids: CASSHPGIENTEAFF. The CDR3, as DNA: TGTGCCAGCAGCCACCCAGGGATTGAGAACACTGAAGCTTTCTTT.